This T cell receptor (beta chain) is from a study of blood T cell repertoires in COVID-19. Germline values: CDR1 MNHEY, CDR2 SMNVEV (reference sequence). This CDR3 is 14 amino acids long. Trimming left V 6 bases short and J 3 bases short, with 13 bases between. Sequencing used immunoSEQ multiplex PCR; TCRdb keeps in-frame clones, though not all of them. The table has roughly 180,000 clones, about 78% seen once. The sequencing input was peripheral blood. The rearrangement links TRBV27 to TRBJ2-3; TRBD1 might be the D (6 bases). The receptor's source is a woman between 45 and 65 years old with active or convalescent COVID-19. CDR3 DNA: TGTGCCAGCAGGCCCCAGGGGAGAACAGATACGCAGTATTTT. The encoded protein is CASRPQGRTDTQYF.